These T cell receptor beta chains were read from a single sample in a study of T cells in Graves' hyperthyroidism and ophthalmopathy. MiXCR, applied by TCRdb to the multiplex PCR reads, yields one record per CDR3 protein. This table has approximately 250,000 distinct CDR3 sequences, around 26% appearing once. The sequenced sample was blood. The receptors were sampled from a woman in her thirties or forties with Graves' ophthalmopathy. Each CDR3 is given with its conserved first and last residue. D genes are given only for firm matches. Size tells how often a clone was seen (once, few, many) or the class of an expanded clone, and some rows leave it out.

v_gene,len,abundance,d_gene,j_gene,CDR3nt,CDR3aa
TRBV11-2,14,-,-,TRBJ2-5,TGTGCCAGCAGCTTCGTGCGGACCCAAGAGACCCAGTACTTC,CASSFVRTQETQYF
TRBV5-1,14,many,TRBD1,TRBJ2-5,TGCGCCAGCAGCTTGGCAGGGGGCGACGAGACCCAGTACTTC,CASSLAGGDETQYF
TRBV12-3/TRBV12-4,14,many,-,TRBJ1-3,TGTGCCAGCAGTAACGCCCCACCTGGAAACACCATATATTTT,CASSNAPPGNTIYF
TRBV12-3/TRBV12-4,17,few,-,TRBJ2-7,TGTGCCAGCAGTCCTTCGGGAGCCACCATGTTTACCTACGAGCAGTACTTC,CASSPSGATMFTYEQYF
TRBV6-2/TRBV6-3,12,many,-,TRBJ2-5,TGTGCCAGCTCCCCCAGCGAAGAGACCCAGTACTTC,CASSPSEETQYF
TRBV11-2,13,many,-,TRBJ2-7,TGTGCCAGCAGCTTAGTCTACTCCTACGAGCAGTACTTC,CASSLVYSYEQYF
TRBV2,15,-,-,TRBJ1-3,TGTGCCAGCATCTTTACAGGGTACTCTGGAAACACCATATATTTT,CASIFTGYSGNTIYF
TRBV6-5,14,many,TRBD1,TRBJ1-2,TGTGCCAGCAGTCGAGGGACAGGGGATTATGGCTACACCTTC,CASSRGTGDYGYTF
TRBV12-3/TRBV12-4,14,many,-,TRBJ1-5,TGTGCCAGCAGTTTAGGGGGAGGCAATCAGCCCCAGCATTTT,CASSLGGGNQPQHF
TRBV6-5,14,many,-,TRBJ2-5,TGTGCCAGCAGTTTCGCCGGGACTTCAGAGACCCAGTACTTC,CASSFAGTSETQYF
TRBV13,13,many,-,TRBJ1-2,TGTGCCAGCAGCGCCGACATCTACTATGGCTACACCTTC,CASSADIYYGYTF
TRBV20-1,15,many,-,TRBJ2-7,TGCAGTGCTAGAGATCTCGGTCACCTTCCTCGGGAGCAGTACTTC,CSARDLGHLPREQYF
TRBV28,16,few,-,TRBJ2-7,TGTGCCAGCAGCCATACATCTAAGGGACACCACTACGAGCAGTACTTC,CASSHTSKGHHYEQYF
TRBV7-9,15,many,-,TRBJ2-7,TGTGCCAGCAGCTTTGGTACAGGGGGGGCCTACGAGCAGTACTTC,CASSFGTGGAYEQYF
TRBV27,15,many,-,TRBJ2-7,TGTGCCAGCAGTTTAGACCCGGACGGATCCTACGAGCAGTACTTC,CASSLDPDGSYEQYF
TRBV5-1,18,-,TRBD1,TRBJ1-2,TGCGCCAGCAGCTTTTCCCAGGGGGCCTACGGTCGCGCGTATGGCTACACCTTC,CASSFSQGAYGRAYGYTF
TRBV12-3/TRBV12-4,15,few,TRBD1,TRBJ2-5,TGTGCCAGCAGTATGGACAGGGGGCAAGAAGAGACCCAGTACTTC,CASSMDRGQEETQYF
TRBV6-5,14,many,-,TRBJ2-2,TGTGCCAACAAGGACCATGCGAACACCGGGGAGCTGTTTTTT,CANKDHANTGELFF
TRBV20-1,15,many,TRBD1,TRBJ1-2,TGCAGTGCTAGGGAACAGGGGGCAGCTGGCTATGGCTACACCTTC,CSAREQGAAGYGYTF
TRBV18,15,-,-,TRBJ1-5,TGTGCCAGCTCACCCCCGGGAGGGAGCAATCAGCCCCAGCATTTT,CASSPPGGSNQPQHF
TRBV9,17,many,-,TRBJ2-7,TGTGCCAGCAGCCCAGACTGGGGAGGACAGGAATCCTACGAGCAGTACTTC,CASSPDWGGQESYEQYF
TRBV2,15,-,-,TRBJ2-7,TGTGCCAGCAGTATGGGGAATAGTCCCACCTACGAGCAGTCCTTC,CASSMGNSPTYEQSF
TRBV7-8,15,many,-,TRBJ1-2,TGTGCCAGCAGCTTAGCGGCGACAAGCTCTTATGGCTACACCTTC,CASSLAATSSYGYTF
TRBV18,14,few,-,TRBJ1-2,TGTGCCAGTTGCGCGGAGGTTATTCCCTATGGCTACACCTTC,CASCAEVIPYGYTF
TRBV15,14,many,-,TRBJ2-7,TGTGCCACCAGCAGAGGTGGGCAGGCCTACGAGCAGTACTTC,CATSRGGQAYEQYF
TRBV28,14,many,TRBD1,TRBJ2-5,TGTGCCACCTTACAAACAGGGGGAAGGGAGACCCAGTACTTC,CATLQTGGRETQYF
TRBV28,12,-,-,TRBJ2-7,TGTGCCAGCGCCGTGAAGGGGTACGAGCAGTACTTC,CASAVKGYEQYF
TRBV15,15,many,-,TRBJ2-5,TGTGCCACCAGCAGCAGTCCCTGGGGGCAAGAGACCCAGTACTTC,CATSSSPWGQETQYF
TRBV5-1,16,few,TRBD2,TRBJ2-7,TGCGCCAGCAGCAAGACAGCGGGAGGGGCTTTTTACGAGCAGTACTTC,CASSKTAGGAFYEQYF
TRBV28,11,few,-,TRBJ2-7,TGTGCCAGCATGCCCCGCTACGAGCAGTACTTC,CASMPRYEQYF
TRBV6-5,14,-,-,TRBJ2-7,TGTGCCAGCAGTTTAGAGCGACAGCCTGCCGAGCAGTACTTC,CASSLERQPAEQYF
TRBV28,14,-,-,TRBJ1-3,TGTGCCAGCAGTTTCATCGGGTCCGGAAACACCATATATTTT,CASSFIGSGNTIYF
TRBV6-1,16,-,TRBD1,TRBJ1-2,TGTGCCAGCAGTGAAGCGGGGACAGGGAGGCACTATGGCTACACCTTC,CASSEAGTGRHYGYTF